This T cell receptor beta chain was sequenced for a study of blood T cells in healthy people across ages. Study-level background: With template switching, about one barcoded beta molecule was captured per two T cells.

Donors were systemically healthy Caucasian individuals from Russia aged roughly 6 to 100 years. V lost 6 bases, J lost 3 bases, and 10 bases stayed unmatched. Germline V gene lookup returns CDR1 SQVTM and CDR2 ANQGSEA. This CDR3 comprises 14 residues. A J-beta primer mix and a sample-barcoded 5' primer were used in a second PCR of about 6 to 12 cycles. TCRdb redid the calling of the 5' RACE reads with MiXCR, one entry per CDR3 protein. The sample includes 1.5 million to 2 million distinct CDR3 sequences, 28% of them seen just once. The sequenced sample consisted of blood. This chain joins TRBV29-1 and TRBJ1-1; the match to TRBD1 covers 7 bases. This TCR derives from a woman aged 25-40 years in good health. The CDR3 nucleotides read TGCAGCGTAGCCAAACAGGGGAGGGACACTGAAGCTTTCTTT. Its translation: CSVAKQGRDTEAFF.